The rows below give T cell receptor beta chains drawn from one sample of a study of blood T cell repertoires in COVID-19. Measured with immunoSEQ multiplex PCR; TCRdb has only the in-frame clones, and not every one. The sample has 270,000 or so clones, more than 65% seen once; the top ten hold roughly 3.1%. The specimen sequenced was peripheral blood. All receptors derive from a woman aged 18-29 years with acute or convalescent COVID-19. Each CDR3 is given with its conserved first and last residue. D genes are given only for firm matches. A row's size may be missing; if present it is once, few, many or a size class.

V	size	D	J	CDR3	DNA
TRBV27	-	TRBD1	TRBJ2-3	CASSFRTGAGDTQYF	TGTGCCAGCAGTTTCCGGACAGGGGCTGGAGATACGCAGTATTTT
TRBV28	-	-	TRBJ1-5	CASSLIEGSHSNQPQHF	TGTGCCAGCAGTTTAATTGAGGGTTCCCATAGCAATCAGCCCCAGCATTTT
TRBV14	-	-	TRBJ2-1	CASSQGELREQFF	TGTGCCAGCAGCCAAGGGGAGCTTAGAGAGCAGTTCTTC
TRBV3-1/TRBV3-2	-	TRBD2	TRBJ2-1	CASSQGLAGRSYNEQFF	TGTGCCAGCAGCCAGGGACTAGCGGGACGCTCCTACAATGAGCAGTTCTTC
TRBV7-3	-	TRBD1	TRBJ2-5	CASSLTPGQKETQYF	TGTGCCAGCAGCCTAACCCCGGGACAGAAAGAGACCCAGTACTTC
TRBV5-6	-	-	TRBJ2-7	CASSHTDLLYEQYF	TGTGCCAGCAGCCACACGGACTTATTATACGAGCAGTACTTC
TRBV18	-	-	TRBJ1-1	CASSPEQGDMNTEAFF	TGTGCCAGCTCACCCGAACAAGGGGACATGAACACTGAAGCTTTCTTT
TRBV7-2	-	TRBD2	TRBJ2-7	CASSLVSSGTYEQYF	TGTGCCAGCAGCTTAGTGTCTAGCGGGACCTACGAGCAGTACTTC
TRBV29-1	-	TRBD1	TRBJ1-1	CSPVRTGLNTEAFF	TGCAGCCCCGTCCGGACAGGGCTGAACACTGAAGCTTTCTTT
TRBV4-2	-	-	TRBJ2-7	CASSQATATYEQYF	TGTGCCAGCAGCCAAGCGACAGCCACCTACGAGCAGTACTTC
TRBV7-9	few	TRBD1	TRBJ1-2	CASRGDSIGYTF	TGTGCCAGCAGGGGGGACAGTATTGGCTACACCTTC
TRBV6-5	-	-	TRBJ2-1	CASSLPGGDEQFF	TGTGCCAGCAGTCTCCCCGGAGGTGACGAGCAGTTCTTC
TRBV5-5	once	TRBD2	TRBJ2-1	CASSPVTGRAVYNEQFF	TGTGCCAGCAGCCCCGTAACCGGGAGGGCCGTCTACAATGAGCAGTTCTTC
TRBV30	few	TRBD2	TRBJ2-1	CAWSALGGGVNNEQFF	TGTGCCTGGAGTGCCCTCGGCGGGGGAGTGAACAATGAGCAGTTCTTC
TRBV18	-	-	TRBJ2-5	CASSPWTPRDKETQYF	TGTGCCAGCTCACCATGGACCCCCCGGGACAAAGAGACCCAGTACTTC
TRBV19	-	TRBD1	TRBJ1-1	CASSQTGYTEAFF	TGTGCCAGTAGCCAGACAGGGTACACTGAAGCTTTCTTT
TRBV6-5	few	-	TRBJ2-1	CASSYSGSSYNEQFF	TGTGCCAGCAGTTACTCAGGGAGCTCCTACAATGAGCAGTTCTTC
TRBV27	-	TRBD1	TRBJ1-2	CASSYTDRPNYGYTF	TGTGCCAGCAGTTACACGGACAGGCCCAACTATGGCTACACCTTC
TRBV25-1	-	TRBD2	TRBJ2-5	CASTASGSQETQYF	TGTGCCAGCACCGCTAGCGGGAGCCAAGAGACCCAGTACTTC
TRBV4-1	-	TRBD2	TRBJ2-3	CASSQVAASGNTDTQYF	TGCGCCAGCAGCCAAGTCGCGGCTAGCGGCAACACAGATACGCAGTATTTT
TRBV27	-	-	TRBJ2-7	CASSLDRRKSYEQYF	TGTGCCAGCAGTCTCGACAGGAGAAAATCCTACGAGCAGTACTTC
TRBV11-2	-	TRBD1	TRBJ1-2	CASSLPTGTGSYGYTF	TGTGCCAGCAGCTTACCCACTGGGACAGGGAGCTATGGCTACACCTTC
TRBV4-3	-	-	TRBJ1-4	CASSQVLAPATNEKLFF	TGCGCCAGCAGCCAAGTGTTGGCCCCAGCGACGAATGAAAAACTGTTTTTT